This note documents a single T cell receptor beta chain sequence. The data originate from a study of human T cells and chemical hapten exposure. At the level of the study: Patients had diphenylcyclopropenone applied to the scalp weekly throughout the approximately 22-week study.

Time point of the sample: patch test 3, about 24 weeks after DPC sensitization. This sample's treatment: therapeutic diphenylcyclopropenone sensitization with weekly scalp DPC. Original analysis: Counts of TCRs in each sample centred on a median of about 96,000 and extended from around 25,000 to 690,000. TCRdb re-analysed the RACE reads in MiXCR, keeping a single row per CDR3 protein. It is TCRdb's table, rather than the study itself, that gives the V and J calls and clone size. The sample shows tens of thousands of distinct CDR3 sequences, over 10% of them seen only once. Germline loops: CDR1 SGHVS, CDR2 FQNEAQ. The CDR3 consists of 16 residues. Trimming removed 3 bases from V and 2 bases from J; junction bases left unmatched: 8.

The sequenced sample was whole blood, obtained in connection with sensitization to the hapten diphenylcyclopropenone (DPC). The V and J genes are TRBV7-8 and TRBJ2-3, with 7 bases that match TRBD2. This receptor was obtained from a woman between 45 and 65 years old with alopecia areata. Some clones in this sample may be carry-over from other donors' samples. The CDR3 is CASSFPGSGPTDTQYF. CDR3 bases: TGTGCCAGCAGCTTCCCGGGTAGCGGGCCCACAGATACGCAGTATTTT.